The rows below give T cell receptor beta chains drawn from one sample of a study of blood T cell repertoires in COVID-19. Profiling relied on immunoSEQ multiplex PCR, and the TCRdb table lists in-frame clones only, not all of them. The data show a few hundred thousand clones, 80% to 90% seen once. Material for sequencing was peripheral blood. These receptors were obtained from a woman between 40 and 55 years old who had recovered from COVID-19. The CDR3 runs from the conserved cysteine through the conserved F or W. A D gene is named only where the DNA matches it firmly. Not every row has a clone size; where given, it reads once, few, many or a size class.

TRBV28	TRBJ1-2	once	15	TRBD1	CASSSGQGQTLGYTF	TGTGCCAGCAGTTCTGGACAGGGGCAAACCCTAGGCTACACCTTC
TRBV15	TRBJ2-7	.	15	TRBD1	CATSRDLDRVYEQYF	TGTGCCACCAGCAGAGATCTGGACAGGGTCTACGAGCAGTACTTC
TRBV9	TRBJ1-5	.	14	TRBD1	CASSDAGGDQPQHF	TGTGCCAGCAGCGACGCAGGGGGAGATCAGCCCCAGCATTTT
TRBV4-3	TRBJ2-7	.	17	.	CASSQQTGTSYSYEQYF	TGCGCCAGCAGCCAACAGACAGGGACTTCCTACTCCTACGAGCAGTACTTC
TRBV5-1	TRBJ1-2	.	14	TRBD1	CASSLGDRPMGYTF	TGCGCCAGCAGCTTGGGGGACAGGCCTATGGGCTACACCTTC
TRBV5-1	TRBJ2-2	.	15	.	CASSFLQGNTGELFF	TGCGCCAGCAGCTTCTTACAGGGGAACACCGGGGAGCTGTTTTTT
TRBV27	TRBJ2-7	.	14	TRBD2	CASSLGGARYEQYF	TGTGCCAGCAGTCTCGGGGGGGCTAGATACGAGCAGTACTTC
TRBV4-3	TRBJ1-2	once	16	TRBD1	CASSQGNRGSNYGYTF	TGCGCCAGCAGCCAAGGAAACAGGGGCTCTAACTATGGCTACACCTTC
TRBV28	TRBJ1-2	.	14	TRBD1	CASSLTGTGNGYTF	TGTGCCAGCAGTTTGACAGGGACGGGGAATGGCTACACCTTC
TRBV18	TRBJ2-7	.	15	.	CASSPPGLPLSEQYF	TGTGCCAGCTCACCACCGGGACTCCCCTTGAGCGAGCAGTACTTC
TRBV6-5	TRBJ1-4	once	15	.	CASSYGGAGGEKLFF	TGTGCCAGCAGTTACGGAGGTGCGGGGGGTGAAAAACTGTTTTTT
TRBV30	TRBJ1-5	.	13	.	CAWGATGNQPQHF	TGTGCCTGGGGCGCCACAGGGAATCAGCCCCAGCATTTT
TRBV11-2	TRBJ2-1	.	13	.	CASSTGTRGEQFF	TGTGCCAGCAGCACCGGGACTCGTGGTGAGCAGTTCTTC
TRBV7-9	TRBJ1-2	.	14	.	CASSFQDRIYGYTF	TGTGCCAGCAGCTTTCAGGACAGAATCTATGGCTACACCTTC
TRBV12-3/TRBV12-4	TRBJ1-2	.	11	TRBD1	CASSTGVGYTF	TGTGCCAGCAGCACAGGGGTTGGCTACACCTTC
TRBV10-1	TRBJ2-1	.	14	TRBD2	CASSWTSGGNEQFF	TGCGCCAGCAGTTGGACTAGCGGGGGAAATGAGCAGTTCTTC
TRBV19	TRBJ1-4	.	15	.	CASSIAAGTNEKLFF	TGTGCCAGTAGTATAGCGGCAGGAACTAATGAAAAACTGTTTTTT
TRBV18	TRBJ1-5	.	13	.	CASSREVNQPQHF	TGTGCCAGCTCCCGCGAGGTCAATCAGCCCCAGCATTTT
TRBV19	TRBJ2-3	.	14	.	CASRASGSADTQYF	TGTGCCAGTAGGGCCAGCGGGTCCGCTGATACGCAGTATTTT
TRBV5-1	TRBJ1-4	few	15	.	CASSLQGQGNEKLFF	TGCGCCAGCAGCTTGCAGGGGCAGGGGAATGAAAAACTGTTTTTT
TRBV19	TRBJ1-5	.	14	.	CASSTPGLVEPQHF	TGTGCCAGTAGCACTCCGGGGTTGGTGGAGCCCCAGCATTTT
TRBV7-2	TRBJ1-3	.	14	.	CASSSQGMGNTIYF	TGTGCCAGCAGCTCCCAGGGGATGGGAAACACCATATATTTT
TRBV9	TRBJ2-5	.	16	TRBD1	CASSEPGQGDSETQYF	TGTGCCAGCAGCGAACCGGGACAGGGGGACTCGGAGACCCAGTACTTC
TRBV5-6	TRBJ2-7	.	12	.	CASSFGSYEQYF	TGTGCCAGCAGCTTTGGGAGCTACGAGCAGTACTTC
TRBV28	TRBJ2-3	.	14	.	CASSALDSTDTQYF	TGTGCCAGCAGTGCGCTGGACTCCACAGATACGCAGTATTTT
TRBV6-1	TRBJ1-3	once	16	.	CASSAPILISGNTIYF	TGTGCCAGCAGTGCACCGATTCTAATCTCTGGAAACACCATATATTTT
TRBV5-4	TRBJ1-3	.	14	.	CASSLDYSGNTIYF	TGTGCCAGCAGCTTGGACTACTCTGGAAACACCATATATTTT
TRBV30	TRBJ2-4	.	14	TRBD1	CAWSVAGGKNIQYF	TGTGCCTGGAGTGTGGCAGGGGGCAAAAACATTCAGTACTTC
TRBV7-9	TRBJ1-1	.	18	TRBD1	CASSPRYGTGTGNTEAFF	TGTGCCAGCAGCCCACGATACGGAACCGGGACAGGGAACACTGAAGCTTTCTTT
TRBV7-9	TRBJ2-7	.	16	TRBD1	CASSLVMTGRFHEQYF	TGTGCCAGCAGCTTAGTTATGACAGGGCGCTTTCACGAGCAGTACTTC
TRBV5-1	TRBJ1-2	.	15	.	CASLSTPGVDYGYTF	TGCGCCAGCCTGAGTACCCCGGGGGTCGACTATGGCTACACCTTC
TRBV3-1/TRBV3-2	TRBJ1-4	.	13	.	CASSQATGEKLFF	TGTGCCAGCAGCCAAGCTACAGGGGAAAAACTGTTTTTT
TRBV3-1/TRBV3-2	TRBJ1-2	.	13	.	CASSQRQRYGYTF	TGTGCCAGCAGCCAACGACAGCGCTATGGCTACACCTTC
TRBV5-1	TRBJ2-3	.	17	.	CASSLGGADSSTDTQYF	TGCGCCAGCAGCTTGGGTGGGGCGGATTCTAGCACAGATACGCAGTATTTT
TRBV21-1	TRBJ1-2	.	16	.	CASRSGRPGGHYGYTF	TGTGCCAGCCGGTCGGGAAGGCCAGGGGGTCACTATGGCTACACCTTC
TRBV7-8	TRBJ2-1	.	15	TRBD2	CASSLGLAEKNEQFF	TGTGCCAGCAGCTTAGGACTAGCGGAAAAGAATGAGCAGTTCTTC
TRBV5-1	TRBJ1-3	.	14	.	CASSLEAEGNTIYF	TGCGCCAGCAGCTTGGAGGCGGAGGGAAACACCATATATTTT
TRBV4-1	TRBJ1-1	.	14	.	CASSQEPRNTEAFF	TGCGCCAGCAGCCAAGAACCTAGGAACACTGAAGCTTTCTTT
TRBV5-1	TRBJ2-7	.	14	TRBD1	CASSGGQGASEQYF	TGCGCCAGCAGCGGAGGACAGGGGGCGAGTGAGCAGTACTTC
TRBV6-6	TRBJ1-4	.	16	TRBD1	CASSTDRGGTNEKLFF	TGTGCCAGCAGTACGGACAGGGGAGGGACTAATGAAAAACTGTTTTTT
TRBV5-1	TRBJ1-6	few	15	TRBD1	CASSAGTDYNSPLHF	TGCGCCAGCAGCGCTGGGACAGACTATAATTCACCCCTCCACTTT
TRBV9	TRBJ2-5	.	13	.	CASSVVGHGTQYF	TGTGCCAGCAGCGTAGTGGGACATGGGACCCAGTACTTC
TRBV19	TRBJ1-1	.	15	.	CASTPRRGWDTEAFF	TGTGCCAGTACCCCGAGGCGGGGGTGGGACACTGAAGCTTTCTTT
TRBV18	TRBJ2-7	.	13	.	CASSPPGKYEQYF	TGTGCCAGCTCACCGCCGGGGAAGTACGAGCAGTACTTC
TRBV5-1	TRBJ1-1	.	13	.	CASSPGQFTEAFF	TGCGCCAGCAGCCCCGGACAGTTCACTGAAGCTTTCTTT
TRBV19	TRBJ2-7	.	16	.	CASSIGAGHPTYEQYF	TGTGCCAGTAGTATAGGCGCCGGACATCCAACCTACGAGCAGTACTTC